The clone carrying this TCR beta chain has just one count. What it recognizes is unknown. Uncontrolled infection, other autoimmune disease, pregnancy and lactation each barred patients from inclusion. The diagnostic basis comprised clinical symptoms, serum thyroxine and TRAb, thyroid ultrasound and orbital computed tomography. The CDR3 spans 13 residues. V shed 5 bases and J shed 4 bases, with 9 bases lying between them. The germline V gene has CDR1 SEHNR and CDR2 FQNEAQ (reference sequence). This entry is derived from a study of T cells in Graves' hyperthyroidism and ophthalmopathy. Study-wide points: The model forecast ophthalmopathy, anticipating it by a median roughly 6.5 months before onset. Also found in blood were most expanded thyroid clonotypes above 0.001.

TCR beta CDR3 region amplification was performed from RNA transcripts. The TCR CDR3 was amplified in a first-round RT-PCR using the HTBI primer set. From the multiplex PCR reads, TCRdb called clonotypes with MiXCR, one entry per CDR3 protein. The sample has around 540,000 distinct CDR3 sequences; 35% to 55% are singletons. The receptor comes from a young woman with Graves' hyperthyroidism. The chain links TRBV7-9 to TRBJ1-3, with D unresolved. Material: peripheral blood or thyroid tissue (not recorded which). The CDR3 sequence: CASSIEQGNTIYF. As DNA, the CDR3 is TGTGCCAGCAGCATTGAACAGGGAAACACCATATATTTT.